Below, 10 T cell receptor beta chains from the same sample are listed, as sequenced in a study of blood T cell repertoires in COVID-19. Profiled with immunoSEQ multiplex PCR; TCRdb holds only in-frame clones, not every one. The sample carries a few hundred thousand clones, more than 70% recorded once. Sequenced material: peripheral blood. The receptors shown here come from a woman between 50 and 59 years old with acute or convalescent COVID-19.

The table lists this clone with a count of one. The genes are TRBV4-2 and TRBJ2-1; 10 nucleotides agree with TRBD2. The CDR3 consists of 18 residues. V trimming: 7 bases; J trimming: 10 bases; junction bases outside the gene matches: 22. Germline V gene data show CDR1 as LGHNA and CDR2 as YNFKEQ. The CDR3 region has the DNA TGTGCCAGCACCTTCCTCGCTCTAAGGACTAGCGGTCTGCTCGAGCAGTTCTTC. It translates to CASTFLALRTSGLLEQFF.

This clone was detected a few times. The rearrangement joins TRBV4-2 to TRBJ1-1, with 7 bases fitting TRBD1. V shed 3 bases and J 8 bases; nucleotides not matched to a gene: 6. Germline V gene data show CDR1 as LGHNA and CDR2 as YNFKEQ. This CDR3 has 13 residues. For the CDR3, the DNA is TGTGCCAGCAGCCAGTTACAGGGGCTCGAAGCTTTCTTT. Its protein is CASSQLQGLEAFF.

This CDR3 reads CASSLGRGANQPQHF. CDR3 nucleotide sequence: TGTGCCAGCAGCTTGGGTCGGGGGGCCAATCAGCCCCAGCATTTT. The J gene is TRBJ1-5, the V gene TRBV5-8, with D possibly TRBD1 on 6 matching bases. Germline CDR1 SGHTS, CDR2 YDEGEE. Trimming shortened V by 0 bases and J by 3 bases, and 10 bases separated the two germline ends. CDR3 length: 15 amino acids. Filled out from reference TRBV5-8 and TRBJ1-5, the complete variable domain reads EAGVTQSPTHLIKTRGQQATLRCSPISGHTSVYWYQQALGLGLQFLLWYDEGEERNRGNFPPRFSGRQFPNYSSELNVNALELEDSALYLCASSLGRGANQPQHFGDGTRLSIL.

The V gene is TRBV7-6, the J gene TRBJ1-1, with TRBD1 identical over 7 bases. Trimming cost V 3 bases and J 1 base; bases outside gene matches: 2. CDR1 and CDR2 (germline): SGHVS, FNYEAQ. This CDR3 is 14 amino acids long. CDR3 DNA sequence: TGTGCCAGCAGCTTGTACAGGGGGAACACTGAAGCTTTCTTT. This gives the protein CASSLYRGNTEAFF.

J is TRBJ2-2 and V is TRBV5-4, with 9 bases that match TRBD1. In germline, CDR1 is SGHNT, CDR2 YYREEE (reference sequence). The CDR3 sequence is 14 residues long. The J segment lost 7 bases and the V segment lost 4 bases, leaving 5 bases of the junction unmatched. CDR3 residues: CASSGTGSIGELFF. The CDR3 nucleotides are TGTGCCAGCAGCGGGACAGGGAGTATCGGGGAGCTGTTTTTT.

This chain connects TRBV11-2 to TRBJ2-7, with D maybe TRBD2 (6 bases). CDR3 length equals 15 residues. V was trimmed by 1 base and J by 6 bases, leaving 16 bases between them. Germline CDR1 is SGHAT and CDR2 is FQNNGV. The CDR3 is CASSLVALALGEQYF. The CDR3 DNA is TGTGCCAGCAGCTTAGTGGCTCTAGCGCTGGGCGAGCAGTACTTC.

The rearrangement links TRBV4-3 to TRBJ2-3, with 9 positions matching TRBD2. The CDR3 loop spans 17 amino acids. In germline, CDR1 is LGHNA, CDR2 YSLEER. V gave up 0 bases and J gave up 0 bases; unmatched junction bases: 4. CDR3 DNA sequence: TGCGCCAGCAGCCAAGACTCTAGCGGGACCAGCACAGATACGCAGTATTTT. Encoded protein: CASSQDSSGTSTDTQYF.

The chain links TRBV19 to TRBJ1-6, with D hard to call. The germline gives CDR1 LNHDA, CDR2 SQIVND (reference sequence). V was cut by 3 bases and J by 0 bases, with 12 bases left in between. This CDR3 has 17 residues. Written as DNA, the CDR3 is TGTGCCAGTAGTATGGAGGCAGTGATCTCCTATAATTCACCCCTCCACTTT. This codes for CASSMEAVISYNSPLHF.

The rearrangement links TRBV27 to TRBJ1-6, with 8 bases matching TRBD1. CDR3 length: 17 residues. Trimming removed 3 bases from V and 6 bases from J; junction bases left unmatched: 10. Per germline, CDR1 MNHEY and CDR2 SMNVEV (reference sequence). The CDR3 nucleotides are TGTGCCAGCAGTTTCTATTATCCAGGGGGCTTTAATTCACCCCTCCACTTT. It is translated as CASSFYYPGGFNSPLHF.

The CDR3 nucleotides read TGTGCCAGCAGCCGAACGGGGATGGGACAGGGGTACGAGCAGTACTTC. Residues: CASSRTGMGQGYEQYF. The gene calls are TRBV7-9 and TRBJ2-7; 10 bases are a match to TRBD1. The CDR3 is 16 residues long. Germline lookup yields CDR1 SEHNR and CDR2 FQNEAQ (reference sequence). The junction had 11 bases not matched to a gene; V was cut back by 5 bases and J by 4 bases.